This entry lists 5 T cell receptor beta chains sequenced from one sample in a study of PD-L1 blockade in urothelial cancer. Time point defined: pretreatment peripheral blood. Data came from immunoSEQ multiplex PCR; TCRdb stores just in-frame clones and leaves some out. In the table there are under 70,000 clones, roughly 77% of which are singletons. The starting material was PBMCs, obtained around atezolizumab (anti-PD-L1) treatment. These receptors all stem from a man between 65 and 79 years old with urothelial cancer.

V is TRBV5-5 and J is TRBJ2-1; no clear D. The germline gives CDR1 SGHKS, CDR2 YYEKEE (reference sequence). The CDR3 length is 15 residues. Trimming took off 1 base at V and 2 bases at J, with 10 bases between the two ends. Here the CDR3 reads CASSLRGVTYNEQFF. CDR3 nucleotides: TGTGCCAGCAGCTTGCGCGGAGTCACCTACAATGAGCAGTTCTTC. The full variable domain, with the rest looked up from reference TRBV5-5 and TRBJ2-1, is DAGVTQSPTHLIKTRGQQVTLRCSPISGHKSVSWYQQVLGQGPQFIFQYYEKEERGRGNFPDRFSARQFPNYSSELNVNALLLGDSALYLCASSLRGVTYNEQFFGPGTRLTVL.

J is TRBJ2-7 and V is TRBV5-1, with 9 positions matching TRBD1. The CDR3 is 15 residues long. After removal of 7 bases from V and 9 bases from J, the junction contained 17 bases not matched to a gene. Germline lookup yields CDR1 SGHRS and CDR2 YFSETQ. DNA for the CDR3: TGCGCCAGCTCCCGGACGGAGGACAGGGGCCGTGGGCAGTACTTC. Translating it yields CASSRTEDRGRGQYF.

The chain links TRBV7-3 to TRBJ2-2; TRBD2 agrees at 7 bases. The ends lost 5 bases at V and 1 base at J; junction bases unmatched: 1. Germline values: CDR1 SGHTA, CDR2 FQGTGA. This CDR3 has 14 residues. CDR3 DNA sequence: TGTGCCAGCAGCCCTAGCGGGAACACCGGGGAGCTGTTTTTT. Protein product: CASSPSGNTGELFF.

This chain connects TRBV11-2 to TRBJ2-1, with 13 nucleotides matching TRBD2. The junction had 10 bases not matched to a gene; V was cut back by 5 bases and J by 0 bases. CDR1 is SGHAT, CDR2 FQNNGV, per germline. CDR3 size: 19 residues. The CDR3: CASSAAGTSGKSSYNEQFF. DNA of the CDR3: TGTGCCAGCAGCGCAGCCGGGACTAGCGGGAAGAGCTCCTACAATGAGCAGTTCTTC.

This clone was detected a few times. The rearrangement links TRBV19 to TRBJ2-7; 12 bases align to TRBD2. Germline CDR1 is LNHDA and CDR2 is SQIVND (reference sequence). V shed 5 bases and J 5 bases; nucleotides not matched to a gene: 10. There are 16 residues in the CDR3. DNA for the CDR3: TGTGCCAGTAGTCCACGAACTAGCGGGAGGTACCACGAGCAGTACTTC. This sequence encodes CASSPRTSGRYHEQYF.